A single sample gave rise to the 9 T cell receptor beta chains below, sequenced in a study of cytomegalovirus exposure and HLA in healthy donors (TCRdb year 2017). The library relied on the immunoSEQ multiplex PCR assay. A mixture of 60 forward primers for TCR Vbeta segments and 13 reverse primers for TCR Jbeta segments was used in the multiplex PCR. This immuneACCESS table, as held by TCRdb, lists in-frame sequences with V and J called but not all clones. Of the missing ones, under half trace to an unresolved V gene in checked studies; the others have no known cause. The sample has 80,000 to 100,000 clones on record, under 80% of them singletons. The ten largest clones capture more than 20% of the sample. Sequenced: PBMCs. The receptors originated from a young man in good health and CMV-seropositive.

The chain employs TRBV15 and TRBJ2-5; TRBD2 matches 10 bases. Trimming removed 0 bases from V and 3 bases from J; junction bases left unmatched: 7. Germline CDR1 LNHNV, CDR2 YYDKDF (reference sequence). There are 17 residues in the CDR3. The CDR3 spells CATSRDQFTSGEETQYF. The CDR3 region has the DNA TGTGCCACCAGCAGAGATCAATTCACTAGCGGGGAAGAGACCCAGTACTTC.

This clone was seen only a few times. V usage is TRBV6-1 and J usage is TRBJ1-1; D gene unclear. The CDR3 runs to 14 residues. Per the germline V gene, CDR1 is MNHNS and CDR2 is SASEGT. Deletions cut 1 base from V and 1 base from J, with 7 bases between. CDR3 amino acids: CASSEGPENTEAFF. CDR3 nucleotides: TGTGCCAGCAGTGAAGGTCCAGAGAACACTGAAGCTTTCTTT.

The J gene is TRBJ1-5, the V gene TRBV10-3; no firm D call. Germline lookup yields CDR1 ENHRY and CDR2 SYGVKD. The CDR3 has 12 residues. V was shortened by 0 bases and J by 9 bases, with 6 bases between the two germline ends. CDR3 amino acids: CAISESAGPQHF. The CDR3 DNA reads TGTGCCATCAGTGAGTCGGCGGGGCCCCAGCATTTT.

The DNA for the CDR3 is TGTGCCAGCAGCCTGGGACTAGCGGACAATGAGCAGTTCTTC. This sequence encodes CASSLGLADNEQFF. The chain carries TRBV5-4 and TRBJ2-1; 11 nucleotides align to TRBD2. This CDR3 comprises 14 residues. Germline loops: CDR1 SGHNT, CDR2 YYREEE (reference sequence). Trimming cost V 4 bases and J 5 bases; bases outside gene matches: 2.

The J gene is TRBJ1-2, the V gene TRBV5-4, with D hard to call. Trimming removed 4 bases at V and 8 bases at J, with 15 bases between. The CDR3 consists of 13 residues. Germline V gives CDR1 SGHNT, CDR2 YYREEE (reference sequence). The CDR3 loop is CASSREHSPGYTF. The DNA for the CDR3 is TGTGCCAGCAGCCGGGAACATTCTCCGGGCTACACCTTC.

This clone has a handful of counts. This rearrangement joins TRBV11-3 to TRBJ2-7; D is unresolved. CDR1 and CDR2 (germline): SGHNT, YENEEA. The germline V and J ends were trimmed by 0 bases and 0 bases, with 6 bases remaining between them. The CDR3 is 14 amino acids. CDR3 amino acids: CASSLDPSSYEQYF. The DNA of the CDR3 is TGTGCCAGCAGCTTAGATCCGAGCTCCTACGAGCAGTACTTC.

This clone was detected once. The chain is built from TRBV29-1 and TRBJ2-7, with unresolved D. The germline V gene encodes CDR1 SQVTM and CDR2 ANQGSEA. The CDR3 runs to 15 residues. V was clipped by 6 bases and J by 1 base, with 19 bases between them. CDR3 sequence reads: CSVYSSQGPSYEQYF. In DNA, the CDR3 is TGCAGCGTGTACAGCTCTCAAGGCCCTTCCTACGAGCAGTACTTC.

The chain links TRBV5-6 to TRBJ2-1; 12 bases are shared with TRBD2. The germline V gene has CDR1 SGHDT and CDR2 YYEEEE. CDR3 size: 13 residues. The V gene end was trimmed by 7 bases and the J gene end by 4 bases; junction bases not matched to a gene: 0. The CDR3 bases are TGTGCCAGCGGACTAGCGGGGTACAATGAGCAGTTCTTC. It is translated as CASGLAGYNEQFF.

The rearrangement joins TRBV2 to TRBJ1-5; TRBD1 aligns across 9 bases. The CDR3 length is 15 residues. Germline loops: CDR1 SNHLY, CDR2 FYNNEI. Trimming took 3 bases from V and 4 from J; bases not matched to a gene: 4. The CDR3 bases are TGTGCCAGCAGTGAGGACAGGGGTCTTAATCAGCCCCAGCATTTT. This encodes CASSEDRGLNQPQHF.